Sequencing of this T cell receptor (beta chain) was carried out in a study of Ad26.COV2.S vaccination and SARS-CoV-2 variants. The wider study: Ad26.COV2.S arm of COV1001 included the donor. Doses of Ad26.COV2.S were injected into muscle once or twice, 56 days apart. Study results and limitations: The TCR breadth and depth analyses may have understated or missed part of the total T cell responses.

As regards this clone: Its antigen is not identified.

Libraries were prepared by immunoSEQ multiplex PCR; TCRdb keeps only in-frame clonotypes and omits some of them. This sample carries about 480,000 clones, 70% to 90% of them seen once, and the ten largest clones take roughly 12%. Treatment of the sample: 15 to 20 received Ad26.COV2.S at low or high dose, single or two shots; five or six received placebo; per-sample allocation not given. Vaccine and placebo recipients were sampled on day 63 after the first injection. A Boston adult aged 18-55 years was the donor. Here the sequenced sample was peripheral blood, taken in a trial of Ad26.COV2.S vaccine versus placebo. This sequence originates from a person aged 18 to 59 who received the Ad26.COV2.S COVID-19 vaccine or a placebo.

The CDR3 sequence: CASSQEARLPNEKLFF. The DNA of the CDR3 is TGCGCCAGCAGCCAAGAGGCGAGACTCCCTAATGAAAAACTGTTTTTT. The rearrangement uses TRBV4-3 and TRBJ1-4, with D hard to call. This CDR3 is 16 amino acids long. The ends were cut back, 0 bases at V and 3 bases at J, with 11 bases in the middle. Germline CDR1 LGHNA, CDR2 YSLEER.